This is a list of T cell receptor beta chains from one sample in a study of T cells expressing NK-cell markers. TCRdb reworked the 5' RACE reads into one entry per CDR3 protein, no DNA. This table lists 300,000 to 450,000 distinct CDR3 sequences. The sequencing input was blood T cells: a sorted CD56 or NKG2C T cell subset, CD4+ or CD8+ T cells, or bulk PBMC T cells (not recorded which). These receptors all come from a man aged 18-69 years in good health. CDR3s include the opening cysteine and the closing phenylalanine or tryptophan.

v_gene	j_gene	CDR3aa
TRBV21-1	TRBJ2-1	CASGERGSYNEQFF
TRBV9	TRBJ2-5	CASSVGQAETQYF
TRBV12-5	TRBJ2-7	CASGQEVWKQYF
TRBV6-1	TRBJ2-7	CASSHDRGQGRYEQYF
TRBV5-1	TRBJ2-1	CASSSGSLAGGEQFF
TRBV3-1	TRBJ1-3	CASSRKVRDLIGNTIYF
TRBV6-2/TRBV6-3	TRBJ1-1	CASSRPTGAENTEAFF
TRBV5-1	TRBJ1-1	CASSLIQANTEAFF
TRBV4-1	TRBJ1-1	CASSQDAGGHTEAFF
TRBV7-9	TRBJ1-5	CASSLAVEGNQPQHF
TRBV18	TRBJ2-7	CASSQASGTGRYEQYF
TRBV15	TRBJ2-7	CATSREYLDRGEQYF
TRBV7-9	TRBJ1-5	CASSSQGVVQPQHF
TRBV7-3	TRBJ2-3	CASSLEAFSTDTQYF
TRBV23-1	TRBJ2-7	CASSQSSSGSYEQYF
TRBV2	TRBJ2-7	CASSESKRGSSYEQYF
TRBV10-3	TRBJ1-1	CAISESEEPNTEAFF
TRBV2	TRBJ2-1	CASQGLAVYNEQFF
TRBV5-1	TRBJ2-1	CASRPLTSGGNNEQFF
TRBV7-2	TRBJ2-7	CASSRYIDEQYF
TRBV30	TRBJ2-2	CACSGGPYTGELFF
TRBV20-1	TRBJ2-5	CSIKNSGETQYF
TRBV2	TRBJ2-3	CASRVGGAADTQYF
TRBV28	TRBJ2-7	CASIAGGHLYEQYF
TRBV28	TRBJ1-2	CASNSRDFKSPGYGYTF
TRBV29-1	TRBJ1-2	CSVHYGQGSRGYTF
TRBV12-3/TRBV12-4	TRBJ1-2	CASSLALPGFYGYTF
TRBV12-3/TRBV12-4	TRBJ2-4	CASQREPFKNIQYF
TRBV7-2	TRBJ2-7	CASSLKRTGNYEQYF
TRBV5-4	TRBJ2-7	CASSFYQGDYEQYF
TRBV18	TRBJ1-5	CASSPETRIVDNNQPQHF
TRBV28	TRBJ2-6	CASSRQGKAGANVLTF
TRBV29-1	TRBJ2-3	CSVEEVVLAGGDTQYF
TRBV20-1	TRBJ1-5	CSASPGGDNQPQHF
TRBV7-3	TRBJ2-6	CASSLTVAGQASRGANVLTF
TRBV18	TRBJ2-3	CASSRSGTSETDTQYF
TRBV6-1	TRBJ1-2	CAGGQGAWYGYTF
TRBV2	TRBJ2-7	CASGQGRNSYEQYF
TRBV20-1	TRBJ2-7	CSARGVYEQYF
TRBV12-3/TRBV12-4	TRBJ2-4	CASSPGLATLYIQYF
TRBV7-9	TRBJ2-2	CASSRSTGSSGELFF
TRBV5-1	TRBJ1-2	CASSFGQGAGGYTF
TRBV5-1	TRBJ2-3	CASSSTSGTSGADTQYF
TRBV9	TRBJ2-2	CASSVSGGGRVGTKHTGELFF
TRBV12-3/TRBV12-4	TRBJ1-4	CATKRSEKLFF
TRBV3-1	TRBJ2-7	CASSPRGSGGPNRYEQYF
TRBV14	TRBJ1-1	CASSQVGTMTEAFF
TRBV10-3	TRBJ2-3	CAISRLAGATDTQYF
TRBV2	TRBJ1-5	CASSRPGQNQPQHF
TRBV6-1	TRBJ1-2	CASTGQTVNYGYTF
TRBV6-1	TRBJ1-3	CASSEGGSSSGNTIYF
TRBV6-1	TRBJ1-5	CASTPMGGAGQPQHF
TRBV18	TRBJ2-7	CASSRPGTPEGYEQYF
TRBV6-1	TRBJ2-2	CATTEGWPSRELFF
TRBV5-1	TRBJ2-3	CASRTPSGAPTDTQYF
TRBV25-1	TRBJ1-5	CASSETGGSNQPQHF
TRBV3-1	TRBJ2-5	CASSRASLETQYF
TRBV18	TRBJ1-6	CASSPGVNNSPLHF
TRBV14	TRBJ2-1	CASSQALAGAYNEQFF